The clone carrying this TCR beta chain was seen a few times. CDR3 length: 19 residues. Trimming took 6 bases from V and 2 from J; bases not matched to a gene: 14. The germline V gene has CDR1 MNHEY and CDR2 SVGEGT. This sample is drawn from a study of T-cell memory formation after mild COVID-19. A single record per CDR3 protein comes from TCRdb applying MiXCR to the 5' RACE reads. The table includes roughly 500,000 distinct CDR3 sequences, roughly 20% detected once. Specimen: PBMCs or a T cell subset sorted from them (not recorded which). The V call is TRBV6-2 or TRBV6-3, the J call TRBJ2-5; 14 bases fit TRBD2. The TCR comes from an adult woman who had mild COVID-19 (a few samples of this study predate the infection). Cell type and time point are not known. CDR3 bases: TGTGCCAGCAGCCCCAATCCGGGACTAGCGGGAGCTTCGCAAGAGACCCAGTACTTC. This encodes CASSPNPGLAGASQETQYF.